The clone carrying this TCR beta chain occurred many times. The antigen is undetermined. The entry originates in a study of post-analysis software for immune sequencing data. Study as a whole: Patients had relapsing-remitting, secondary progressive or progressive-relapsing multiple sclerosis; some lacked subtype. Study-wide findings and caveats: There was significantly lower normalized Chao1 diversity in multiple sclerosis patients than in controls. Controls had lower frequencies than patients of roughly five TRBV segments, which included TRBV5-6, TRBV5-1 and TRBV20-1.

The library was made from cDNA and included unique molecular identifiers. Once roughly 1 to 10 million T cells were used, roughly 0.5 million cDNA molecules resulted. Each CDR3 protein is one row after TCRdb ran MiXCR on the PCR reads. This table has some 690,000 distinct CDR3 sequences, about 27% appearing once. CDR3 length: 13 amino acids. V lost 0 bases and J 4 bases, leaving 8 bases between the germline ends. Per germline, CDR1 SGHRS and CDR2 YFSETQ. This clonotype originated in a girl between 10 and 17 years old with multiple sclerosis. V is TRBV5-1 and J is TRBJ2-7; maybe TRBD1 (5 bases). The sequenced sample was blood. The DNA for the CDR3 is TGCGCCAGCAGCTTGGGACAGAAGTACGAGCAGTACTTC. Amino acids: CASSLGQKYEQYF.